The clone carrying this T cell receptor beta chain was seen repeatedly, ten times or more. Its antigen is not identified. A read error may produce the germline difference seen at one junction end. The time point was: newly diagnosed GD, antithyroid drugs for less than 3 months. The TCR library was made from RNA extracted from PBMCs. An endocrinology department in Xi'an, China, supplied the patients. HTBI primers from iRepertoire and Arm-PCR of CDR3 regions yielded the TCR beta libraries. TCRdb reprocessed the multiplex PCR reads with MiXCR, giving one entry per CDR3 protein. Of 620,000 or so distinct CDR3 sequences listed, approximately 15% are singletons. The data were obtained in a study of regulatory T cells in long-lasting Graves disease. Notes on the study in general: Persistent Graves' patients showed less TCR diversity than newly diagnosed patients showed. Tissue studied was limited to peripheral blood, excluding thyroid tissue.

The same data also contributed to another study, on T cells in Graves' hyperthyroidism and ophthalmopathy. According to that study: Carried out on the TCR CDR3, a first-round RT-PCR used the HTBI primer set.

The TCR was taken from a woman in her 30s with Graves disease. The specimen comprised peripheral blood mononuclear cells (PBMCs), sampled at new diagnosis, from a patient treated with antithyroid drugs.

CDR3 protein: CASSDITRDANGYTF. CDR3 sequence (DNA): TGTGCCAGCAGCGACATAACCCGGGACGCCAATGGCTACACCTTC. J is TRBJ1-2 and V is TRBV5-1; a weak D match, TRBD1 (5 bases). This CDR3 spans 15 amino acids. Per germline, CDR1 SGHRS and CDR2 YFSETQ.